Listed below are T cell receptor beta chains from one sample, sequenced in a study of tumor-infiltrating lymphocytes in primary liver carcinoma. TCRdb reprocessed the multiplex PCR reads via MiXCR and lists one record per CDR3 protein. Among hundreds of thousands of distinct CDR3 sequences listed, 50% to 60% were seen once. The source material was peripheral blood. These receptors were taken from a woman in her twenties or thirties with primary liver carcinoma and hepatitis B virus infection. The CDR3 runs from the conserved cysteine through the conserved F or W. Each record gives: D gene, V gene, clone size, J gene, CDR3 protein, CDR3 DNA. D genes are given only for firm matches. Part of the rows lack a size; the others show once, few, many or a class for expanded clones.

d_call: NA; v_call: TRBV29-1; clone_size: NA; j_call: TRBJ2-5; cdr3_aa: CSVGSPRQRETQYF; cdr3_nt: TGCAGCGTTGGGTCTCCCCGCCAGAGAGAGACGCAGTACTTC
d_call: TRBD2; v_call: TRBV5-5; clone_size: NA; j_call: TRBJ2-1; cdr3_aa: CASRPTSGDYNEQFF; cdr3_nt: TGTGCCAGCAGACCTACTAGCGGAGACTACAATGAGCAGTTCTTC
d_call: NA; v_call: TRBV11-2; clone_size: NA; j_call: TRBJ2-2; cdr3_aa: CASSFMLVAGELFF; cdr3_nt: TGTGCCAGCAGTTTTATGTTGGTAGCCGGGGAGCTGTTTTTT
d_call: NA; v_call: TRBV11-2; clone_size: NA; j_call: TRBJ2-1; cdr3_aa: CASSIGTSREQFF; cdr3_nt: TGTGCCAGCAGCATCGGGACCTCGCGTGAGCAGTTCTTC
d_call: TRBD2; v_call: TRBV6-5; clone_size: NA; j_call: TRBJ2-3; cdr3_aa: CVSRASGGTDTQYF; cdr3_nt: TGTGTCAGCAGGGCTAGCGGTGGCACAGATACGCAGTATTTT
d_call: NA; v_call: TRBV30; clone_size: NA; j_call: TRBJ1-1; cdr3_aa: CAWSTLTEAFF; cdr3_nt: TGTGCCTGGAGTACTCTCACTGAAGCTTTCTTT
d_call: NA; v_call: TRBV7-8; clone_size: NA; j_call: TRBJ2-7; cdr3_aa: CASSPTGVSYEQYF; cdr3_nt: TGTGCCAGCAGCCCCACGGGGGTCTCCTACGAGCAGTACTTC
d_call: TRBD1; v_call: TRBV4-1; clone_size: NA; j_call: TRBJ1-2; cdr3_aa: CTGSQDDRGHYGYTF; cdr3_nt: TGCACCGGCAGCCAAGACGACAGGGGACACTATGGCTACACCTTC
d_call: NA; v_call: TRBV5-1; clone_size: few; j_call: TRBJ2-1; cdr3_aa: CASSLEALAHRNEQFF; cdr3_nt: TGCGCCAGCAGCTTGGAGGCTCTAGCCCATAGGAATGAGCAGTTCTTC
d_call: NA; v_call: TRBV30; clone_size: NA; j_call: TRBJ2-1; cdr3_aa: CAWRLHMGATSYNEQFF; cdr3_nt: TGTGCCTGGAGGCTTCATATGGGGGCCACTTCGTACAATGAGCAGTTCTTC
d_call: NA; v_call: TRBV12-3/TRBV12-4; clone_size: NA; j_call: TRBJ2-2; cdr3_aa: CASSLLSGVTGEPFF; cdr3_nt: TGTGCCAGCAGTCTCCTTTCGGGGGTCACCGGGGAGCCGTTTTTT
d_call: NA; v_call: TRBV12-3/TRBV12-4; clone_size: many; j_call: TRBJ2-7; cdr3_aa: CASSRSSYEQYF; cdr3_nt: TGTGCCAGCAGTCGGAGCTCCTACGAGCAGTACTTC
d_call: NA; v_call: TRBV7-9; clone_size: NA; j_call: TRBJ2-7; cdr3_aa: CASSLALTGNEQYF; cdr3_nt: TGTGCCAGCAGCTTAGCGCTGACGGGGAACGAGCAGTACTTC
d_call: TRBD1; v_call: TRBV11-2; clone_size: NA; j_call: TRBJ2-5; cdr3_aa: CASSSLRDSSFQQEAQYF; cdr3_nt: TGTGCCAGCAGCTCATTAAGGGACAGTTCTTTCCAGCAAGAGGCCCAGTACTTC
d_call: TRBD2; v_call: TRBV7-9; clone_size: NA; j_call: TRBJ2-3; cdr3_aa: CASNPGGAGPISHHSDTQYF; cdr3_nt: TGTGCCAGCAACCCCGGAGGAGCGGGACCGATCTCACACCATTCGGATACGCAGTATTTT
d_call: TRBD1; v_call: TRBV6-2/TRBV6-3; clone_size: NA; j_call: TRBJ1-5; cdr3_aa: CASSRQTDRVSQPQQF; cdr3_nt: TGTGCCAGCAGCCGACAGACAGACAGGGTGAGTCAGCCCCAGCAGTTT
d_call: NA; v_call: TRBV28; clone_size: NA; j_call: TRBJ2-7; cdr3_aa: CASSLDSPGEQYF; cdr3_nt: TGTGCCAGCAGTTTAGATTCCCCCGGCGAGCAGTACTTC
d_call: NA; v_call: TRBV11-3; clone_size: many; j_call: TRBJ2-2; cdr3_aa: CASSLGRAVTGELFF; cdr3_nt: TGTGCCAGCAGCTTAGGCAGGGCCGTAACCGGGGAGCTGTTTTTT
d_call: TRBD1; v_call: TRBV7-9; clone_size: few; j_call: TRBJ2-3; cdr3_aa: CASSRWTGRTDTQYF; cdr3_nt: TGTGCCAGCAGCCGCTGGACAGGACGCACAGATACGCAGTATTTT
d_call: TRBD1; v_call: TRBV24-1; clone_size: NA; j_call: TRBJ2-5; cdr3_aa: CATQPGGGVGTQYF; cdr3_nt: TGTGCCACCCAACCAGGGGGCGGAGTAGGGACCCAGTACTTC
d_call: TRBD2; v_call: TRBV12-3/TRBV12-4; clone_size: few; j_call: TRBJ2-2; cdr3_aa: CASNPSGSGGELFF; cdr3_nt: TGTGCCAGCAATCCTAGCGGGAGTGGCGGGGAGCTGTTTTTT
d_call: NA; v_call: TRBV11-2; clone_size: NA; j_call: TRBJ2-7; cdr3_aa: CASSTSDGGPFEQYF; cdr3_nt: TGTGCCAGCAGTACCTCGGACGGAGGCCCCTTCGAGCAGTACTTC
d_call: NA; v_call: TRBV7-9; clone_size: NA; j_call: TRBJ2-2; cdr3_aa: CAISLEGENTGEPSF; cdr3_nt: TGTGCCATCAGCTTAGAGGGAGAAAACACCGGGGAACCGTCTTTT
d_call: TRBD2; v_call: TRBV29-1; clone_size: NA; j_call: TRBJ2-3; cdr3_aa: CSVRLAGGKEGDTQYF; cdr3_nt: TGCAGCGTCAGACTAGCAGGAGGAAAGGAGGGAGATACGCAGTATTTT
d_call: TRBD2; v_call: TRBV5-4; clone_size: NA; j_call: TRBJ2-3; cdr3_aa: CASSLGLAGQDTQYF; cdr3_nt: TGTGCCAGCAGCTTGGGACTAGCGGGACAAGATACGCAGTATTTT
d_call: NA; v_call: TRBV6-2/TRBV6-3; clone_size: many; j_call: TRBJ1-1; cdr3_aa: CASTQDRVNTEAFF; cdr3_nt: TGTGCCAGCACCCAGGACCGAGTGAACACTGAAGCTTTCTTT
d_call: NA; v_call: TRBV29-1; clone_size: NA; j_call: TRBJ1-6; cdr3_aa: CSVTYRGDSPLHF; cdr3_nt: TGCAGCGTTACATACAGAGGGGATTCACCCCTCCACTTT
d_call: NA; v_call: TRBV12-3/TRBV12-4; clone_size: few; j_call: TRBJ2-2; cdr3_aa: CASTALGGGTGELFF; cdr3_nt: TGTGCCAGCACCGCTCTGGGGGGAGGTACCGGGGAGCTGTTTTTT